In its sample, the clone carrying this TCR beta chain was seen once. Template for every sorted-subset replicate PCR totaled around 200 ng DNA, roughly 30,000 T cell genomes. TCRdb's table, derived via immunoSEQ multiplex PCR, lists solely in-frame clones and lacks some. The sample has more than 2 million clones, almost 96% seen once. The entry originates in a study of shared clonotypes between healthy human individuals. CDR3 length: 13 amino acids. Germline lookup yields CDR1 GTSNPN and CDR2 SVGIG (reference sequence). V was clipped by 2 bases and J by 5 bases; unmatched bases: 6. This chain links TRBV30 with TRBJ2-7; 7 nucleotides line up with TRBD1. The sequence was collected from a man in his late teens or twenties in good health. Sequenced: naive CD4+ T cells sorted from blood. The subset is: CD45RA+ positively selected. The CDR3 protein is CAWSKGAHDEQYF. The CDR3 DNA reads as TGTGCCTGGAGTAAGGGGGCGCACGACGAGCAGTACTTC. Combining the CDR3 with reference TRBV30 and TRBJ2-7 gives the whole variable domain SQTIHQWPATLVQPVGSPLSLECTVEGTSNPNLYWYRQAAGRGLQLLFYSVGIGQISSEVPQNLSASRPQDRQFILSSKKLLLSDSGFYLCAWSKGAHDEQYFGPGTRLTVT.